One sample yielded the 5 T cell receptor beta chains listed below, sequenced in a study of blood T cell repertoires in COVID-19. Using immunoSEQ multiplex PCR, the repertoire was profiled, and TCRdb retains in-frame clones only, with some absent. The table lists roughly 45,000 clones, 90% of them singletons, with roughly 20% in the top ten. The sample was peripheral blood. The receptors come from a man in his 70s with active COVID-19.

This rearrangement joins TRBV14 to TRBJ1-2, with D unresolved. CDR3 length: 13 amino acids. Germline V gene sequence: CDR1 SGHDN, CDR2 FVKESK. The V gene lost 6 bases and the J gene lost 3 bases, with 11 bases spanning the gap. Here the CDR3 reads CASSHDTHYGYTF. The DNA for the CDR3 is TGTGCCAGCAGTCACGACACCCACTATGGCTACACCTTC. Based on the CDR3 plus reference TRBV14 and TRBJ1-2, the full variable domain is EAGVTQFPSHSVIEKGQTVTLRCDPISGHDNLYWYRRVMGKEIKFLLHFVKESKQDESGMPNNRFLAERTGGTYSTLKVQPAELEDSGVYFCASSHDTHYGYTFGSGTRLTVV.

In its sample, this clone was seen once. The chain uses TRBV28 and TRBJ2-7, with 12 bases lining up with TRBD2. Per germline, CDR1 MDHEN and CDR2 SYDVKM. This CDR3 has 19 residues. J was trimmed by 0 bases and V by 6 bases; bases with no gene match: 15. The CDR3 is CASRTLSGLAGSLSYEQYF. CDR3 in DNA: TGTGCCAGCAGAACTCTATCAGGACTAGCGGGATCCCTCTCCTACGAGCAGTACTTC.

The CDR3 nucleotides are TGTGCCAGCAGCTTAGGGCGGGTCCCCTACAATGAGCAGTTCTTC. Protein: CASSLGRVPYNEQFF. The chain joins TRBV7-8 to TRBJ2-1; D is possibly TRBD2 (5 bases). Germline V CDR1 and CDR2: SGHVS, FQNEAQ. The CDR3 extends over 15 amino acids. V was trimmed by 1 base and J by 2 bases, leaving 9 bases between them.

The chain recombines TRBV24-1 with TRBJ2-3; D gene uncertain. This CDR3 is 16 amino acids long. V lost 2 bases and J lost 0, with 11 bases in between. Germline CDR1 and CDR2: KGHDR and SFDVKD. CDR3 DNA: TGTGCCACCAGTGATTCTCGGGTGTCTAGCACAGATACGCAGTATTTT. It yields the protein CATSDSRVSSTDTQYF.

The chain uses TRBV28 and TRBJ2-2; weak D call: TRBD1 (6 bases). Trimming pared 0 bases from V and 5 bases from J, leaving 10 bases between. This CDR3 comprises 15 residues. CDR1 is MDHEN, CDR2 SYDVKM, per germline. The CDR3 sequence is CASSLWGAETGELFF. In nucleotides, the CDR3 is TGTGCCAGCAGTTTATGGGGGGCGGAAACCGGGGAGCTGTTTTTT. Full variable domain (missing parts from reference TRBV28 and TRBJ2-2): DVKVTQSSRYLVKRTGEKVFLECVQDMDHENMFWYRQDPGLGLRLIYFSYDVKMKEKGDIPEGYSVSREKKERFSLILESASTNQTSMYLCASSLWGAETGELFFGEGSRLTVL.